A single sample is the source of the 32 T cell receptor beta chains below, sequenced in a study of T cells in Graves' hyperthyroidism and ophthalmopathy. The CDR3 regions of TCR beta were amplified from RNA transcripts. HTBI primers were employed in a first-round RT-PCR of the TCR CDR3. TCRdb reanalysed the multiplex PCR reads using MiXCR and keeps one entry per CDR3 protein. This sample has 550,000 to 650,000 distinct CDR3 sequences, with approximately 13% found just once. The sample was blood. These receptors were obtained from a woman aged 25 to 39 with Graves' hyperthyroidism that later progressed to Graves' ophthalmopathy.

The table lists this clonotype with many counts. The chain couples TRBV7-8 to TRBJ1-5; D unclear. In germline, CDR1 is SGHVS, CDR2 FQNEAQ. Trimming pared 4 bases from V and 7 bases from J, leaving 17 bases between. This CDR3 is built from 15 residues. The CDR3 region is CASSSVGPGNQPQHF. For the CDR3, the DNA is TGTGCCAGCAGCTCCGTTGGACCGGGAAACCAGCCCCAGCATTTT.

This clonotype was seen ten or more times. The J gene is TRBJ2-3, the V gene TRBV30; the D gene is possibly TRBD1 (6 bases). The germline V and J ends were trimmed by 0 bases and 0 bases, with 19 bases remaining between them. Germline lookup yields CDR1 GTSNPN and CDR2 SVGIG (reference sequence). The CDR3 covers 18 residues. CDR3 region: CAWSVLGPGRGSTDTQYF. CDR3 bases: TGTGCCTGGAGTGTATTAGGGCCCGGCAGGGGAAGCACAGATACGCAGTATTTT.

In DNA form, the CDR3 reads TGTGCCAGCAGGGGACAGGGACATAGCACCGGGGAGCTGTTTTTT. Amino acids: CASRGQGHSTGELFF. The rearrangement joins TRBV12-3 or TRBV12-4 to TRBJ2-2, with 9 nucleotides matching TRBD1. V lost 6 bases and J lost 4; bases outside the gene matches: 6. CDR3 length: 15 residues.

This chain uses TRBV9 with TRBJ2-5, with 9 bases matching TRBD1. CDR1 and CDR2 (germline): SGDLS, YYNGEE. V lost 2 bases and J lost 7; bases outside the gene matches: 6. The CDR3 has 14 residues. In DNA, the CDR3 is TGTGCCAGCAGCGTCGGGACAGGGCAGGGGACCCAGTACTTC. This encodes CASSVGTGQGTQYF.

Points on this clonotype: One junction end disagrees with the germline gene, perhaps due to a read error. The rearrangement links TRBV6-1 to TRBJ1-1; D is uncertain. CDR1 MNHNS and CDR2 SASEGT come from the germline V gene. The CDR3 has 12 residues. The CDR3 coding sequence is TGTGCCAGCCGTGATCCGGGCCTTACGGCTTTCTTT. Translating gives CASRDPGLTAFF.

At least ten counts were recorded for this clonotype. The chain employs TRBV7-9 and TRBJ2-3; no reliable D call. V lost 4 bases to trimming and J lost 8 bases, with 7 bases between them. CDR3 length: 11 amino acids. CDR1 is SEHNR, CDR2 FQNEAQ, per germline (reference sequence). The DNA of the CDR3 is TGTGCCAGCAGCTCCGGTGGTACGCAGTATTTT. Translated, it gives CASSSGGTQYF.

CDR3 nucleotide sequence: TGTGCCACCAGTGATGTGGCTGCGGAATCCTACGAGCAGTACTTC. Protein product: CATSDVAAESYEQYF. This chain connects TRBV24-1 to TRBJ2-7; D is unclear. The V and J ends lost 3 bases and 1 base respectively, with 12 bases between them. The germline CDR1 and CDR2 sequences are KGHDR and SFDVKD. The length of the CDR3 is 15 residues.

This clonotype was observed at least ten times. CDR3: CASSLPGGQSKNIQYF. CDR3 nucleotide sequence: TGTGCCAGCAGCTTACCGGGGGGGCAATCCAAAAACATTCAGTACTTC. This chain joins TRBV11-2 and TRBJ2-4; TRBD2 matches at 8 bases. The V and J ends lost 2 bases and 2 bases, in that order; junction bases with no gene match: 5. The CDR3 runs to 16 residues. Germline values: CDR1 SGHAT, CDR2 FQNNGV.

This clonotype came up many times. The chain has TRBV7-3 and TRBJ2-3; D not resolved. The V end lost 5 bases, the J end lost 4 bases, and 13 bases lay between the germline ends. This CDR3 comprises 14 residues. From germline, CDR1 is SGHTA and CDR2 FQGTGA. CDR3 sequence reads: CASSPRPGPDTQYF. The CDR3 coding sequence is TGTGCCAGCAGCCCTCGGCCAGGCCCAGATACGCAGTATTTT.

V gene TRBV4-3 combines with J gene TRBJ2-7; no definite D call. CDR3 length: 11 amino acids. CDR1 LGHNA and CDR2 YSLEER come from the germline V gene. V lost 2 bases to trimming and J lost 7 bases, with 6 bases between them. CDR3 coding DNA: TGCGCCAGCAGCCAACCCGCTGAGCAGTACTTC. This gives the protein CASSQPAEQYF.

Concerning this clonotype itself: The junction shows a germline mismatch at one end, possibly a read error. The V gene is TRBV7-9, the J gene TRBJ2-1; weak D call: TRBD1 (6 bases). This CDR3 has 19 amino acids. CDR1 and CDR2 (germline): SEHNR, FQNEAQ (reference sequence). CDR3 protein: CASSLEDVWAGDTYNEQFF. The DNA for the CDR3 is TGTGCTAGCAGCTTAGAGGATGTTTGGGCCGGGGACACTTACAATGAGCAGTTCTTC. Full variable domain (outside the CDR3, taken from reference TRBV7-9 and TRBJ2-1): DTGVSQNPRHKITKRGQNVTFRCDPISEHNRLYWYRQTLGQGPEFLTYFQNEAQLEKSRLLSDRFSAERPKGSFSTLEIQRTEQGDSAMYLCASSLEDVWAGDTYNEQFFGPGTRLTVL.

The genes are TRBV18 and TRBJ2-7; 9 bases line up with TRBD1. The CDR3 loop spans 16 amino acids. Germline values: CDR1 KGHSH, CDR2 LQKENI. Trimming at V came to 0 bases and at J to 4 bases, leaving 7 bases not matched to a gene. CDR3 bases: TGTGCCAGCTCACCACCGGTGGCGGACAGGGGTTACGAGCAGTACTTC. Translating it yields CASSPPVADRGYEQYF.

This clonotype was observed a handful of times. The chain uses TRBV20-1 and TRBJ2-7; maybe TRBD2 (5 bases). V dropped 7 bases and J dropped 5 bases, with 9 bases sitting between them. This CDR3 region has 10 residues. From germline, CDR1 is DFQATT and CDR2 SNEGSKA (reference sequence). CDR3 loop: CSVAGHEQYF. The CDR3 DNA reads TGCAGTGTCGCGGGCCACGAGCAGTACTTC.

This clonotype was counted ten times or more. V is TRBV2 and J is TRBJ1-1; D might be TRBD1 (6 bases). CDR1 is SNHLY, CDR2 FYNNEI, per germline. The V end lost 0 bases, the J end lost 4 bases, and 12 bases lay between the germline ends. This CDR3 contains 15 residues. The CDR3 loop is CASSEAWGAITEAFF. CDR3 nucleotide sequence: TGTGCCAGCAGTGAAGCGTGGGGGGCGATCACTGAAGCTTTCTTT.

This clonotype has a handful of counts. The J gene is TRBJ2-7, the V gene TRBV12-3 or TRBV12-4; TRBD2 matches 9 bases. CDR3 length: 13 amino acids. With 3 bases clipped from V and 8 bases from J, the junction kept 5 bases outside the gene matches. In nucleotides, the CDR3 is TGTGCCAGCAGTTTGCAGCGGGAGGCCCAGCAGTACTTC. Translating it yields CASSLQREAQQYF.

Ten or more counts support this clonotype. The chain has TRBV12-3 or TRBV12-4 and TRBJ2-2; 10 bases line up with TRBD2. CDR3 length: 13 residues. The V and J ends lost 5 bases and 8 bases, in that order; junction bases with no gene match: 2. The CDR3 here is CASSQLAGGELFF. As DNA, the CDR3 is TGTGCCAGCAGTCAACTAGCGGGGGGGGAGCTGTTTTTT.

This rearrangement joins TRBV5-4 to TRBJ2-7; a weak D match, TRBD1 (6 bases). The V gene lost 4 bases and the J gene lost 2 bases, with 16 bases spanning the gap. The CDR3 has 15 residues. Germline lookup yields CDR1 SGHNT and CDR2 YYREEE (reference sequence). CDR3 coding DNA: TGTGCCAGCAGCCGACAAACGGACAGAGCCTACGAGCAGTACTTC. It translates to CASSRQTDRAYEQYF.

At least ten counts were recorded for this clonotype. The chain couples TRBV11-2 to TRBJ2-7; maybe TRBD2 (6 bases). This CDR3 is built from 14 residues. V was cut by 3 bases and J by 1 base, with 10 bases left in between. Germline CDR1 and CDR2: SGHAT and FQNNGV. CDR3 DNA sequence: TGTGCCAGCAGCTTTACCGGGACTTCCTACGAGCAGTACTTC. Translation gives CASSFTGTSYEQYF.

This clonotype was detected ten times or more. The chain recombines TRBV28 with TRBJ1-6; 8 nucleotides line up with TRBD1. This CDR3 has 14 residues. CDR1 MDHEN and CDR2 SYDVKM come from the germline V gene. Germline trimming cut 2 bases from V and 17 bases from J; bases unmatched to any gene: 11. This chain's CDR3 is CASSLNWGQAPIHF. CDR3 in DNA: TGTGCCAGCAGTTTAAATTGGGGACAGGCCCCTATCCACTTT.

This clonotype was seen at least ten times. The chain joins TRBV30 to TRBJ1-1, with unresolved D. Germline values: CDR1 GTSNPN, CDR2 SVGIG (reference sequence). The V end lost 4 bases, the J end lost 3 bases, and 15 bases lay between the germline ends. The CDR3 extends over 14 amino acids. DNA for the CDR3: TGTGCCTGGAACCCGGGAAGGGTACACACTGAAGCTTTCTTT. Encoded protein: CAWNPGRVHTEAFF.

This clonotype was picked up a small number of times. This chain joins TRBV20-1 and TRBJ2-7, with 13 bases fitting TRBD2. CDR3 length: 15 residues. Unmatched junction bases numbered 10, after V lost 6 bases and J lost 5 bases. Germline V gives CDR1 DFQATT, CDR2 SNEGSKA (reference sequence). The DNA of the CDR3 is TGCAGTGCAACCGGGACTAGCGGGAAGTCCCACGAGCAGTACTTC. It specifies CSATGTSGKSHEQYF.

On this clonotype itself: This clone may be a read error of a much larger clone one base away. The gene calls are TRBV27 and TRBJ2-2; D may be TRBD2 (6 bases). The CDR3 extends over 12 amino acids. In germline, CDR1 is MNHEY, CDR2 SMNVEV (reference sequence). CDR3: CASSFKPGGLFF. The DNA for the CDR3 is TGTGCCAGCAGTTTTAAGCCCGGGGGGCTGTTTTTT.

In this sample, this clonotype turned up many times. The CDR3 DNA sequence: TGTGCCAGCAGTTCCAATCTTTACGAGCAGTACTTC. Translation gives CASSSNLYEQYF. This rearrangement joins TRBV12-3 or TRBV12-4 to TRBJ2-7; unclear D gene. Trimming took off 4 bases at V and 4 bases at J, with 8 bases between the two ends. The CDR3 spans 12 residues.

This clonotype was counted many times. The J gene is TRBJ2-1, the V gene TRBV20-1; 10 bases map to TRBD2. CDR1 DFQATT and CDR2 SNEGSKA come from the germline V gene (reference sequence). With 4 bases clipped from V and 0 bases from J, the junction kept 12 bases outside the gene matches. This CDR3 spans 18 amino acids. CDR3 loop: CSAILASGRVSSYNEQFF. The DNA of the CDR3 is TGCAGTGCTATACTGGCTAGCGGGAGAGTTAGCTCCTACAATGAGCAGTTCTTC.

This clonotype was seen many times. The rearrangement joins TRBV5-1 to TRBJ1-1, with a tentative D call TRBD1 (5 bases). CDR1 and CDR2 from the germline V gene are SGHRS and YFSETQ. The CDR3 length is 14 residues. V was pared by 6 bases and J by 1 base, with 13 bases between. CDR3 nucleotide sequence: TGCGCCAGCACCATTGACACAGGGAACACTGAAGCTTTCTTT. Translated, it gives CASTIDTGNTEAFF.

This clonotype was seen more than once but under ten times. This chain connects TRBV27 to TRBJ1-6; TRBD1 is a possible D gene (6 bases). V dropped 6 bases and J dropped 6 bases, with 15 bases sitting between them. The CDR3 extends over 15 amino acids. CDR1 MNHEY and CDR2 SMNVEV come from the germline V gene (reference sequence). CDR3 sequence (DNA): TGTGCCAGCAGGGTCGGACAGAACTTTAATTCACCCCTCCACTTT. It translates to CASRVGQNFNSPLHF.

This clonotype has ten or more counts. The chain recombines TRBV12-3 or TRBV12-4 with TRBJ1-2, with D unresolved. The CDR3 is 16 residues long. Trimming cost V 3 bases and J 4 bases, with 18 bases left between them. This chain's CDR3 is CASSFSLWSGFYGYTF. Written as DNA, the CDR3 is TGTGCCAGCAGTTTTTCGCTTTGGTCAGGCTTCTATGGCTACACCTTC.

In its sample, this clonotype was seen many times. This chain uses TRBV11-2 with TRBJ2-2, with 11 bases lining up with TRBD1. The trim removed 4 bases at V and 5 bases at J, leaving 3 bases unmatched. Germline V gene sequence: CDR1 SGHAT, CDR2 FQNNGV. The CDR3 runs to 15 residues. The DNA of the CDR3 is TGTGCCAGCAGCTGGGGACAGGGGGTTACCGGGGAGCTGTTTTTT. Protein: CASSWGQGVTGELFF.

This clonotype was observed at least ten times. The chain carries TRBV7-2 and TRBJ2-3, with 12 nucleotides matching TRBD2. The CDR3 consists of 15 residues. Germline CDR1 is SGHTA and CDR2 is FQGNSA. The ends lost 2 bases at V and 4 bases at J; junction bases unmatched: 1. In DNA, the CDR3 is TGTGCCAGCAGCTTACGACTAGCGGGAGCAGATACGCAGTATTTT. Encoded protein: CASSLRLAGADTQYF.

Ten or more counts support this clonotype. CDR3 sequence reads: CSVSTLASNYGYTF. For the CDR3, the DNA is TGCAGCGTTTCGACCCTCGCCTCAAACTATGGCTACACCTTC. The chain recombines TRBV29-1 with TRBJ1-2; D gene unclear. The CDR3 covers 14 residues. Deletions cut 5 bases from V and 2 bases from J, with 15 bases between. CDR1 is SQVTM, CDR2 ANQGSEA, per germline.

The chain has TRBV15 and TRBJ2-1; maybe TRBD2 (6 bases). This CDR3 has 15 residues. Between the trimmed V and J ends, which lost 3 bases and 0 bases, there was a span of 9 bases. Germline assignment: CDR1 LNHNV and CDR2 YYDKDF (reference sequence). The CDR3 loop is CATSSGGSSYNEQFF. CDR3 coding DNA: TGTGCCACCAGCAGCGGGGGTAGCTCCTACAATGAGCAGTTCTTC.

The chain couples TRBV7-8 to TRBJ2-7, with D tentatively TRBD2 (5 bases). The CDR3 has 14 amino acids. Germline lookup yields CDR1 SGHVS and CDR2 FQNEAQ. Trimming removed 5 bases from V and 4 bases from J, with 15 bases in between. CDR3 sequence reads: CASSQLGVRYEQYF. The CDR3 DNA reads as TGTGCCAGCAGCCAACTCGGGGTGCGATACGAGCAGTACTTC.